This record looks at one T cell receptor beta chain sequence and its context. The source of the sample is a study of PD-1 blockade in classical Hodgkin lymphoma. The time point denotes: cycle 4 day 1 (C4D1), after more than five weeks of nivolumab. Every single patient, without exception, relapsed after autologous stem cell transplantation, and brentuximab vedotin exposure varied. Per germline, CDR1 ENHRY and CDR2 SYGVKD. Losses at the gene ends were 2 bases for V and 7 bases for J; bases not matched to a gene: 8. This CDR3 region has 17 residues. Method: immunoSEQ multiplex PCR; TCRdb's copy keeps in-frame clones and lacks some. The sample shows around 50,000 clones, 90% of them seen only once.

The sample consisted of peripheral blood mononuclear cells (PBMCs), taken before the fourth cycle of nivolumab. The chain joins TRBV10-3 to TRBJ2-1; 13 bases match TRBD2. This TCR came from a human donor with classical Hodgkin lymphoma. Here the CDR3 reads CAISEQTLAGGRNEQFF. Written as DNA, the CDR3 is TGTGCCATCAGTGAGCAAACACTAGCGGGAGGGCGAAATGAGCAGTTCTTC.